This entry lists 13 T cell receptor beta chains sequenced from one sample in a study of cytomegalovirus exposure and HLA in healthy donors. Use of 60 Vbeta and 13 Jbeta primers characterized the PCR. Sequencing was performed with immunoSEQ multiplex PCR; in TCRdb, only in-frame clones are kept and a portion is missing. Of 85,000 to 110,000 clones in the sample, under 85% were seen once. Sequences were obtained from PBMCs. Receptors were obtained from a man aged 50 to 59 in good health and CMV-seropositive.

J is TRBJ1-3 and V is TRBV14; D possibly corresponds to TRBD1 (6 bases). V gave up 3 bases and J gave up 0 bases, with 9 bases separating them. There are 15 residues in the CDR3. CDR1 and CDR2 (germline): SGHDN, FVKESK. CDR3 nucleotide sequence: TGTGCCAGCAGCCACCGACAGGACTCTGGAAACACCATATATTTT. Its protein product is CASSHRQDSGNTIYF.

DNA of the CDR3: TGTGCCAGCAACGAAGTCTCGCTAAATGGCTACACCTTC. This translates into CASNEVSLNGYTF. This chain links TRBV28 with TRBJ1-2; D is uncertain. The V gene lost 7 bases and the J gene lost 6 bases, with 15 bases spanning the gap. Germline-derived CDR1 and CDR2 are MDHEN and SYDVKM. The CDR3 runs 13 residues.

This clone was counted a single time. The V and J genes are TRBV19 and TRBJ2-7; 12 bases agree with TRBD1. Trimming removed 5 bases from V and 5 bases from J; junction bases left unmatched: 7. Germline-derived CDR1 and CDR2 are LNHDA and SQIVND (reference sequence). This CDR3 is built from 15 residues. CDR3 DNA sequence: TGTGCCAGTAGTCCCAGGGGGACAGGGGGCCACGAGCAGTACTTC. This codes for CASSPRGTGGHEQYF.

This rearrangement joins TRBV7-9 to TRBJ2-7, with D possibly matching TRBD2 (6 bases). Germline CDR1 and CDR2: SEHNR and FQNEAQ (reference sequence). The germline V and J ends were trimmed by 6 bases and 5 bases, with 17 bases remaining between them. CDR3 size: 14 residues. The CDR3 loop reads CASRIGTANHEQYF. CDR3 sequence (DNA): TGTGCCAGCAGGATCGGGACTGCAAATCACGAGCAGTACTTC.

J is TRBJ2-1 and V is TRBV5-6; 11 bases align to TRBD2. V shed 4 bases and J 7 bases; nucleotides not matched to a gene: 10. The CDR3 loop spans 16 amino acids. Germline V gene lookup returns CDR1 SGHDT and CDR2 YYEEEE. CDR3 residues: CASSPYSGRAGNEQFF. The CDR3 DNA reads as TGTGCCAGCAGCCCGTATAGCGGGAGGGCCGGGAATGAGCAGTTCTTC.

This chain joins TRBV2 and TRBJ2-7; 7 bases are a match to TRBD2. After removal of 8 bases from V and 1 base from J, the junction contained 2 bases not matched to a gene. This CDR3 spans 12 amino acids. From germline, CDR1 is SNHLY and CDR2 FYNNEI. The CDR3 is CASARGSYEQYF. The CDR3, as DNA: TGTGCCAGCGCGCGGGGGTCCTACGAGCAGTACTTC.

The CDR3 region has the DNA TGTGCCAGCAGCCGAATGGCCCCCTGGACTAGCGGGAGGAATGAGCAGTTCTTC. Protein sequence: CASSRMAPWTSGRNEQFF. The rearrangement joins TRBV14 to TRBJ2-1; 14 bases map to TRBD2. Looked up from germline, CDR1 is SGHDN and CDR2 is FVKESK. V was pared by 4 bases and J by 7 bases, with 12 bases of the junction left unmatched. The CDR3 loop spans 18 amino acids.

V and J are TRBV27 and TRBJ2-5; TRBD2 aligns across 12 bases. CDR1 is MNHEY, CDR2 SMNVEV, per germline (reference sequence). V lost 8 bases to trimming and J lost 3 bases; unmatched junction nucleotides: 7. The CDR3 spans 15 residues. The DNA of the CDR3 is TGTGCCAGCGGCGAGCTAGCGGGAGGGAAAGAGACCCAGTACTTC. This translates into CASGELAGGKETQYF.

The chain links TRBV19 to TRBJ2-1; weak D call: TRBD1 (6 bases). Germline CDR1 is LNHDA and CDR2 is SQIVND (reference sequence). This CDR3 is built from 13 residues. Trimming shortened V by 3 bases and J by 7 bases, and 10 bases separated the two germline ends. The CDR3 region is CASSMTQGNEQFF. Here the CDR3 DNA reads TGTGCCAGTAGTATGACCCAGGGGAATGAGCAGTTCTTC.

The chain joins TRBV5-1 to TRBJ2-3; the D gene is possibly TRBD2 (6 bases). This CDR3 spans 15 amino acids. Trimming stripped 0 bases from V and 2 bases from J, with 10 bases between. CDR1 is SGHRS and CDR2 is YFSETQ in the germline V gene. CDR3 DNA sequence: TGCGCCAGCAGCTTGGTCGGGAGCGACACAGATACGCAGTATTTT. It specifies CASSLVGSDTDTQYF.

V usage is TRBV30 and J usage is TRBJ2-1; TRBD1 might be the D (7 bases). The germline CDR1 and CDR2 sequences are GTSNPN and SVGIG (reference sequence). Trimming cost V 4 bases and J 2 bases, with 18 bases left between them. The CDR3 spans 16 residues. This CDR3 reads CAWTFTQGGAYNEQFF. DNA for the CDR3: TGTGCCTGGACCTTCACCCAGGGGGGCGCCTACAATGAGCAGTTCTTC.

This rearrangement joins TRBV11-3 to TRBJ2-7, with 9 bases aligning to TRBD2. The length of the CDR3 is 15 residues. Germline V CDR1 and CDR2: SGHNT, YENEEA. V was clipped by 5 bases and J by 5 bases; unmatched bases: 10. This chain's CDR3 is CASSRGNSGSDEQYF. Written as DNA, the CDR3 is TGTGCCAGCAGCCGCGGGAATAGCGGGAGCGACGAGCAGTACTTC.

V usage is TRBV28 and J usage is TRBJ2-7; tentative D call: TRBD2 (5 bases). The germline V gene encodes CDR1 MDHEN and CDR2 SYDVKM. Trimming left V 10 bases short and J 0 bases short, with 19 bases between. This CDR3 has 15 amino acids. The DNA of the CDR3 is TGTGCCATGGTGGACTCATTCAAAACCTCCTACGAGCAGTACTTC. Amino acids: CAMVDSFKTSYEQYF. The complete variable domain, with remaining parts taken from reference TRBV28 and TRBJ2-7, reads DVKVTQSSRYLVKRTGEKVFLECVQDMDHENMFWYRQDPGLGLRLIYFSYDVKMKEKGDIPEGYSVSREKKERFSLILESASTNQTSMYLCAMVDSFKTSYEQYFGPGTRLTVT.